A single sample is the source of the 19 T cell receptor beta chains below, sequenced in a study of blood T cells in healthy people across ages (dated by TCRdb to between 2014 and 2017). Libraries came from 5' RACE. Sequencing was performed on an Illumina HiSeq 2500. A second PCR of roughly 7 to 11 cycles was performed with a sample-barcoded 5' primer and a J-beta primer mix. Through fastp at Q25 and MiXCR, TCRdb rebuilt clones from the public reads, retaining in-frame beta chains. Entries are consolidated by CDR3 protein sequence, retaining the most common genes and DNA. For this sample there are some 690,000 distinct CDR3 sequences; 22% appear just once. Clones ranked in the top ten supply 22% of the sample. The sequencing input was blood. The receptors originated from a man in his 70s in good health.

This clonotype was detected many times. This chain joins TRBV20-1 and TRBJ2-3; 10 bases fit TRBD2. The V gene's germline CDR1 is DFQATT and CDR2 SNEGSKA (reference sequence). V lost 3 bases and J lost 6; bases outside the gene matches: 6. This CDR3 is built from 14 residues. The DNA of the CDR3 is TGCAGTGCTAGCCTAGCGGGAGATGCGGATACGCAGTATTTT. Translation gives CSASLAGDADTQYF.

This rearrangement joins TRBV27 to TRBJ2-5, with D perhaps matching TRBD2 (6 bases). Trimming took 5 bases from V and 2 from J, leaving 15 bases between them. This CDR3 is 15 amino acids long. Germline V lookup: CDR1 MNHEY, CDR2 SMNVEV (reference sequence). CDR3 bases: TGTGCCAGCAGTCCGTACCCCGGGAGTCAAGAGACCCAGTACTTC. Protein product: CASSPYPGSQETQYF.

This clonotype was detected a few times. The chain has TRBV5-1 and TRBJ2-7, with D tentatively TRBD2 (6 bases). Trimming pared 0 bases from V and 0 bases from J, leaving 10 bases between. This CDR3 comprises 15 residues. The V gene's germline CDR1 is SGHRS and CDR2 YFSETQ. CDR3: CASSLVAAPSYEQYF. In nucleotides, the CDR3 is TGCGCCAGCAGCTTGGTAGCGGCGCCCTCCTACGAGCAGTACTTC. The full variable domain, rest sourced from reference TRBV5-1 and TRBJ2-7, is KAGVTQTPRYLIKTRGQQVTLSCSPISGHRSVSWYQQTPGQGLQFLFEYFSETQRNKGNFPGRFSGRQFSNSRSEMNVSTLELGDSALYLCASSLVAAPSYEQYFGPGTRLTVT.

This CDR3 reads CSASPPGRGVDEQFF. The CDR3 nucleotides are TGCAGTGCTAGTCCACCGGGACGGGGGGTGGATGAGCAGTTCTTC. The gene calls are TRBV20-1 and TRBJ2-1; 7 nucleotides agree with TRBD2. Germline V gene lookup returns CDR1 DFQATT and CDR2 SNEGSKA (reference sequence). The ends lost 3 bases at V and 8 bases at J; junction bases unmatched: 13. This CDR3 is built from 15 residues.

The chain links TRBV19 to TRBJ2-1; 8 nucleotides match TRBD2. This CDR3 is 17 amino acids long. CDR1 and CDR2 from the germline V gene are LNHDA and SQIVND (reference sequence). The V segment lost 6 bases and the J segment 4 bases; nucleotides outside the gene matches: 14. CDR3 DNA: TGTGCCAGTAGCCTCGAGGGTATGGTAGCGGGGTACAATGAGCAGTTCTTC. Translating gives CASSLEGMVAGYNEQFF.

This clonotype was recorded many times. An end of the junction does not agree with germline; a read error may underlie this. The chain has TRBV12-3 or TRBV12-4 and TRBJ2-5, with no clear D. The CDR3 totals 11 residues. CDR3: CASSLVETQYF. For the CDR3, the DNA is TGTGCCAGCAGCTTAGTAGAGACCCAGTACTTC.

This clonotype showed up just a few times. This chain connects TRBV4-1 to TRBJ1-2; maybe TRBD1 (6 bases). Germline V gene sequence: CDR1 MGHRA, CDR2 YSYEKL. The CDR3 loop spans 16 amino acids. Trimming took off 0 bases at V and 0 bases at J, with 11 bases between the two ends. Here the CDR3 reads CASSQERGQPNYGYTF. The CDR3 bases are TGCGCCAGCAGCCAAGAGAGAGGACAGCCTAACTATGGCTACACCTTC.

V is TRBV12-3 or TRBV12-4 and J is TRBJ2-1; 10 positions match TRBD2. Losses at the gene ends were 6 bases for V and 15 bases for J; bases not matched to a gene: 11. The CDR3 runs 13 residues. In DNA, the CDR3 is TGTGCCAGCAGCCCAGGACTAGCGGTTATCGGGTTCTTC. It is translated as CASSPGLAVIGFF.

This clonotype was counted a few times. The chain is built from TRBV6-2 or TRBV6-3 and TRBJ2-5; no definite D call. Germline V CDR1 and CDR2: MNHEY, SVGEGT. There are 13 residues in the CDR3. Trimming removed 5 bases from V and 7 bases from J, with 14 bases in between. The CDR3 reads CASSTDVRGTQYF. The CDR3 DNA sequence: TGTGCCAGCAGTACGGACGTCCGAGGGACCCAGTACTTC.

This clonotype appeared a few times. The CDR3 DNA follows: TGTGCCAGCAGCCTTAGACAGGGGAGATCCGATGAGCAGTTCTTC. This gives the protein CASSLRQGRSDEQFF. The chain links TRBV3-1 to TRBJ2-1; TRBD1 aligns across 8 bases. Germline CDR1 LGHDT, CDR2 YNNKEL (reference sequence). The trim removed 4 bases at V and 8 bases at J, leaving 10 bases unmatched. The CDR3 has 15 amino acids.

This clonotype has a handful of counts. This chain connects TRBV7-9 to TRBJ2-7, with 8 positions matching TRBD1. CDR1 is SEHNR and CDR2 is FQNEAQ in the germline V gene (reference sequence). This CDR3 contains 15 residues. The junction had 11 bases not matched to a gene; V was cut back by 4 bases and J by 6 bases. The chain's CDR3 is CASSSQDDRGGEQYV. The CDR3 DNA sequence: TGTGCCAGCAGCTCCCAAGATGACAGGGGCGGCGAGCAGTACGTC.

This clonotype was found a few times. The CDR3 loop is CASSSVFAQRATQYF. In nucleotides, the CDR3 is TGCGCCAGCAGCTCGGTTTTCGCACAGCGGGCTACGCAGTATTTT. This chain connects TRBV5-1 to TRBJ2-3, with D possibly TRBD2 on 6 matching bases. Trimming left V 3 bases short and J 8 bases short, with 19 bases between. This CDR3 is 15 amino acids long. Per the germline V gene, CDR1 is SGHRS and CDR2 is YFSETQ.

This clonotype was seen only a few times. The gene calls are TRBV7-2 and TRBJ1-3, with 8 positions matching TRBD1. V lost 0 bases to trimming and J lost 8 bases; unmatched junction nucleotides: 12. Looked up from germline, CDR1 is SGHTA and CDR2 is FQGNSA. This CDR3 spans 17 amino acids. As DNA, the CDR3 is TGTGCCAGCAGCTTAGCGACAGGGGCGACAGGGCGACACACCATATATTTT. This sequence encodes CASSLATGATGRHTIYF. The full variable domain, completed using reference TRBV7-2 and TRBJ1-3, is GAGVSQSPSNKVTEKGKDVELRCDPISGHTALYWYRQSLGQGLEFLIYFQGNSAPDKSGLPSDRFSAERTGGSVSTLTIQRTQQEDSAVYLCASSLATGATGRHTIYFGEGSWLTVV.

The sample holds a few counts of this clonotype. The chain uses TRBV12-3 or TRBV12-4 and TRBJ2-1; D remains ambiguous. The last part of the DNA fits TRBJ2-7 better; the J call may be wrong. CDR3 size: 14 residues. As DNA, the CDR3 is TGTGCCAGCAGTTTCTCACTGGGGACCTACGAGCAGTACTTC. Translation gives CASSFSLGTYEQYF.

The sample holds a few counts of this clonotype. This chain links TRBV20-1 with TRBJ2-3; D might be TRBD1 (5 bases). V lost 7 bases and J 6 bases, leaving 20 bases between the germline ends. Germline CDR1 reads DFQATT; CDR2 reads SNEGSKA (reference sequence). The CDR3 totals 14 residues. The CDR3 loop reads CSDRQGGSRDTQYF. The CDR3 DNA reads as TGCAGTGACCGTCAGGGCGGTTCGCGGGATACGCAGTATTTT.

The gene calls are TRBV24-1 and TRBJ1-1; D gene uncertain. The length of the CDR3 is 15 residues. With 2 bases removed from V and 12 bases from J, the gap between germline ends came to 21 bases. CDR1 is KGHDR, CDR2 SFDVKD, per germline. The CDR3 sequence is CATSDSLSTGGNPFF. CDR3 DNA sequence: TGTGCCACCAGTGATTCCCTCTCCACCGGAGGAAATCCTTTCTTT.

V usage is TRBV10-2 and J usage is TRBJ2-1; TRBD2 is a possible D gene (6 bases). V gave up 6 bases and J gave up 2 bases, with 11 bases separating them. This CDR3 comprises 14 residues. Germline loops: CDR1 WSHSY, CDR2 SAAADI. The CDR3 nucleotides read TGCGCCAGCAGGGTAGCGGTTCCCTACAATGAGCAGTTCTTC. Protein sequence: CASRVAVPYNEQFF.

This clonotype has only a few counts. The chain recombines TRBV9 with TRBJ1-4; D gene ambiguous. CDR1 and CDR2 (germline): SGDLS, YYNGEE. V gave up 3 bases and J gave up 4 bases, with 10 bases separating them. This CDR3 region has 14 residues. The CDR3 nucleotides are TGTGCCAGCAGCGATGACGAAGTTAATGAAAAACTGTTTTTT. This sequence encodes CASSDDEVNEKLFF.

This clonotype was counted many times. V is TRBV10-2 and J is TRBJ2-4; D might be TRBD1 (5 bases). This CDR3 has 15 residues. V was cut by 8 bases and J by 1 base, with 15 bases left in between. Germline lookup yields CDR1 WSHSY and CDR2 SAAADI. CDR3 amino acids: CASSAGNLAKNIQYF. The CDR3 nucleotides are TGCGCCAGCTCGGCAGGGAATCTCGCCAAAAACATTCAGTACTTC.